This paragraph covers one TCR beta chain sequence. In this sample, this clonotype turned up a few times. No cognate antigen has been identified for it. No base quality values were provided; no much bigger clone lies one nucleotide off. Library preparation used 5' RACE. These reads were obtained on an Illumina HiSeq 2000. Template switching introduced a universal primer binding site; the final cDNA contained a unique molecular identifier, enabling accurate counting of TCR cDNA molecules. Specific primers in the conserved constant-segment region were used to synthesize first-strand cDNA for the TCR alpha and beta chains. To control for contamination, each cDNA library was double barcoded with a SMART-Mk sample barcode plus Illumina barcodes. TruSeq adapter sequences, together with Illumina sample barcodes, were added in two successive PCR steps. The TCR alpha and beta cDNA libraries were sequenced on the Illumina HiSeq platform using custom primers. Per the authors' processing: MiGEC was used to process raw reads and extract unique molecular identifiers, and MiXCR was used to find CDR3 positions. For each individual, recombination models were inferred using an EM algorithm with the repgenHMM and IGoR tools. The analysis of shared clonotypes was done with the tcR package in R, with sharing normalized by the product of cloneset sizes. To study raw recombination without the effects of thymic and clonal selection, out-of-frame nonproductive sequences were analyzed. TCRdb redid the processing of the public reads, applying fastp at Q25 and MiXCR, and retained in-frame beta chains. Here each entry gathers all rows of one CDR3 protein and keeps the most common genes and DNA. The V and J calls and clone size come from TCRdb's table, not from the authors' own analysis. The sample yields fewer than 350,000 distinct CDR3 sequences; approximately 8.5% were counted once. The leading ten clones occupy approximately 2.1% of the sample.

All donors were healthy Caucasians. The twin cohort consisted of three pairs of female monozygotic twins, all aged roughly 18 to 29 years. Using Miltenyi CD45RO+ enrichment and human naive T-cell isolation kits, memory (CD45RO+) and naive T cells were isolated from PBMC. The source of the sample is a study of identical twins (dated by TCRdb to 2016 to 2017). Study-wide context: To test whether fetal clonotypes persist, this study deep-sequenced TCR alpha and beta repertoires from monozygotic twins, from unrelated adults of various ages, and from cord blood. To rule out contamination, the twin experiments were replicated at different times with different library preparation protocols. Overall study results and their limits: Fewer insertions were carried by abundant cord blood beta clonotypes, a similar but weaker trend appeared in young adult naive repertoires, and no such trend appeared in memory repertoires. In monozygotic twins, recombination models systematically underestimated out-of-frame TCR alpha sharing, but the models matched the sharing seen between unrelated individuals. Because the same donors could not be followed over many years, the conclusions relied on cross-sectional statistical analysis. Out-of-frame TCR alpha sequences shared between twins showed an excess of low generation-probability sequences compared with coincidental sharing between unrelated individuals. Zero-insertion analyses could be partly confounded by invariant T cells such as MAIT and iNKT, though diverse VJ usage argued against such confounding for most clonotypes. A weaker excess of twin sharing was found in beta out-of-frame sequences because the signal-to-noise ratio was lowered by fewer shared sequences.

The germline V gene (reference sequence) specifies DFQATT as CDR1 and SNEGSKA as CDR2. V loses 6 bases of germline sequence and J loses 2 bases, and the interval between the two ends is 17 bases. The CDR3 holds 14 amino acids from the cysteine to the phenylalanine. Only CDR3 DNA is held: 42 bases, read in frame from base 1. The sample was also reused in another study, on yellow fever vaccine responses in identical twins. Taken from the second paper: According to the authors, the vaccine-induced T cell response in identical twins seemed to be partly convergent and partly specific to each individual. The study precisely tracked vaccine-responding T cell clones in identical twins.

The specimen sequenced was memory (CD45RO+) T cells sorted from blood. In the paper's terms, the cell subset or site label means: CD45RO+ enriched T cells. The chain joins TRBV20-1 to TRBJ2-7; no D gene call is confident. This clonotype was sampled from a woman aged 18-35 years in good health. The CDR3 reads as follows: CSASDLNEPYEQYF. The bases read TGCAGTGCGAGTGACTTAAACGAACCCTACGAGCAGTACTTC.